This TCR beta chain was found in a study of T cell repertoires in cytomegalovirus infection. Study-level information: Indications of both CMV infection and matching HLA type were provided by public TCR beta signatures. General study points: Individuals carrying CMV plus the relevant HLA were identified by cumulative frequency of public TCR beta families. The ex vivo response was dominated by HLA-C-restricted CMV-specific TCR beta clonotypes.

The germline CDR1 and CDR2 sequences are LGHDT and YNNKEL (reference sequence). Trimming removed 4 bases from V and 6 bases from J; junction bases left unmatched: 9. This CDR3 has 14 amino acids. In TCRdb, the reads were re-called with MiXCR into one record per CDR3 protein. The sample comprises almost 500,000 distinct CDR3 sequences, about 11% of which are singletons, and 10% to 13% rests with the top ten. This clonotype has ten or more counts. The antigen is unknown. The chain employs TRBV3-1 and TRBJ2-7; 7 positions agree with TRBD1. The source is a human donor in good health (CMV status not recorded). Some clones in this sample may be carry-over from other donors' samples. The sequenced sample consisted of PBMCs. CDR3 region: CASSRWDRIGEQYF. CDR3 DNA: TGTGCCAGCAGCCGCTGGGACAGAATCGGCGAGCAGTACTTC.